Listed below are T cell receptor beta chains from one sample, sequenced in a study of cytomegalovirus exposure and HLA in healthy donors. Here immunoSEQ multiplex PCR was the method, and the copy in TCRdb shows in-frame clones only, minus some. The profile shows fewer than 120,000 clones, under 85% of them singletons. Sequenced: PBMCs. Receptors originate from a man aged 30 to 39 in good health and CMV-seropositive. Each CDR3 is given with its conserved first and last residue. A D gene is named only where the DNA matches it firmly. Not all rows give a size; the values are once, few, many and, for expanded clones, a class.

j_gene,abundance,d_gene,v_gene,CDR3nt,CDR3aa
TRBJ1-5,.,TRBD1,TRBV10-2,TGCGCCAGCAGTGAATGGGACAGGGGGTTTCCAAGGGGCAATCAGCCCCAGCATTTT,CASSEWDRGFPRGNQPQHF
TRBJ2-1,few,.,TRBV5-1,TGCGCCAGCAGCTTGGGCTCCACAGTTTTCTTC,CASSLGSTVFF
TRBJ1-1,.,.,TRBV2,TGTGCCAGCAGTGAACACCGGAACTACATGAACACTGAAGCTTTCTTT,CASSEHRNYMNTEAFF
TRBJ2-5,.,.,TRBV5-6,TGTGCCAGCACTCAGGGGGGTCAGGAGACCCAGTACTTC,CASTQGGQETQYF
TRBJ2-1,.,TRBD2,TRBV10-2,TGCGCCAGCAGTGAGTCGATGCCTAGCGGCGAGCAGTTCTTC,CASSESMPSGEQFF
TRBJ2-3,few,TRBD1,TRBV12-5,TGTGCTAGTGGATACTCACAGGGGATCATCACAGATACGCAGTATTTT,CASGYSQGIITDTQYF
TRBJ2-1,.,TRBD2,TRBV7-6,TGTGCCAGCAGCTTAGTAACTAGCGGGGGCTATGAGCAGTTCTTC,CASSLVTSGGYEQFF
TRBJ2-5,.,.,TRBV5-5,TGTGCCAGCAGCTTGATTAGTGGTTGGGAGACCCAGTACTTC,CASSLISGWETQYF
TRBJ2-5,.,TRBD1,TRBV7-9,TGTGCCAGCAGCCGACCCGGGACAGGTGCACATCAAGAGACCCAGTACTTC,CASSRPGTGAHQETQYF
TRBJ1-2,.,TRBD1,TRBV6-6,TGTGCCAGCAGAGACGGACAGGGTCGGGGCTACACCTTC,CASRDGQGRGYTF
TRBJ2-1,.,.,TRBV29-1,TGCAGCGTTGGGGGACTTCTAAACAAATACAATGAGCAGTTCTTC,CSVGGLLNKYNEQFF
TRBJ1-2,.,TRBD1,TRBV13,TGTGCCAGCAGCATAAAGGGACAGGGCCTTGGCTACACCTTC,CASSIKGQGLGYTF
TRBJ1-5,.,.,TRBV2,TGTGCCAGCAGTGAATCTCCAGGGTTCACCCGCCAGCCCCAGCATTTT,CASSESPGFTRQPQHF
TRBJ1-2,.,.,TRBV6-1,TGTGCCAGCAGTGTTTGGACAGCTTCCCCGTATGGCTACACCTTC,CASSVWTASPYGYTF
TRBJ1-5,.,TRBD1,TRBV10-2,TGCGCCACTAAGCTCGGGACAGATAGCAATCAGCCCCAGCATTTT,CATKLGTDSNQPQHF
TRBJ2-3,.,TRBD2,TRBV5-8,TGTGCCAGCAGCAAAGCGGGGGGTTCCACAGATACGCAGTATTTT,CASSKAGGSTDTQYF
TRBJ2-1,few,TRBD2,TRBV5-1,TGCGCCAGCAGCTCGATCCCTCTAGCGGGGGGGCGTAATGAGCAGTTCTTC,CASSSIPLAGGRNEQFF
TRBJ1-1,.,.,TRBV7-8,TGTGCCAGCAGCTTAGCAGGGGCCACTGAAGCTTTCTTT,CASSLAGATEAFF
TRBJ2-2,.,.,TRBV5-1,TGCGCCAGCAGCTTGGGCAGGCCCCTTTCTTTGAACACCGGGGAGCTGTTTTTT,CASSLGRPLSLNTGELFF
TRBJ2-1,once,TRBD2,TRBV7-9,TGTGCCAGCAGCTCGTTAGGACTAGCGGGGGGTTCTTACAATGAGCAGTTCTTC,CASSSLGLAGGSYNEQFF
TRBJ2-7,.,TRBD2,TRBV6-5,TGTGCCAGCAGTTACTCGGTAGCGGGGGGTGTCGAGCAGTACTTC,CASSYSVAGGVEQYF
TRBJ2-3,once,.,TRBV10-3,TGTGCCATCAGCGGACTAGGACAGTTGAGCACAGATACGCAGTATTTT,CAISGLGQLSTDTQYF
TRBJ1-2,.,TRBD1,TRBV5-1,TGCGCCAGCAGCTTACAGGGGGATAACTATGGCTACACCTTC,CASSLQGDNYGYTF
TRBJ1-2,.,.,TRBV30,TGTGCCTGGAGTGTATCTGCGGGGGAATATGGCTACACCTTC,CAWSVSAGEYGYTF
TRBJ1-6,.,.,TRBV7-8,TGTGCCAGCAGCTTAGGTAGGGGGATCGCAAATTCACCCCTCCACTTT,CASSLGRGIANSPLHF
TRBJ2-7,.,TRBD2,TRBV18,TGTGCCAGCTCACGTGGAACGGGACTATCGGGCGAGCAGTACTTC,CASSRGTGLSGEQYF
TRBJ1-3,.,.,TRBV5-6,TGTGCCAGCAGCGACACTCGGGGTGGGGGAAACACCATATATTTT,CASSDTRGGGNTIYF
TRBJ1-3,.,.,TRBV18,TGTGCCAGCTCATTAGCTCCAGTCTCTGGAAACACCATATATTTT,CASSLAPVSGNTIYF
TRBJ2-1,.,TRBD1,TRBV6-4,TGTGCCAGCAGCACTTGGACAGGGGACAATGAGCAGTTCTTC,CASSTWTGDNEQFF
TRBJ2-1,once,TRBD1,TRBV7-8,TGTGCCAGCAGCTTAGCGGGACAGGGGGCTGGTGAGCAGTTCTTC,CASSLAGQGAGEQFF
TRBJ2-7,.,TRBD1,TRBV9,TGTGCCAGCAGCGCGGACAGGGCATCCTACGAGCAGTACTTC,CASSADRASYEQYF
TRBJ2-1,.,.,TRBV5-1,TGCGCCAGCAGCTTCCAGGGCTCCGGGAATGAGCAGTTCTTC,CASSFQGSGNEQFF
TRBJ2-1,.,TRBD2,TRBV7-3,TGTGCCAGCAGCTTAGGCGGGGGGGATAGCTCCTACAATGAGCAGTTCTTC,CASSLGGGDSSYNEQFF
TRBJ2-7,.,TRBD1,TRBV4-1,TGCGCCAGCAGCCAGGACAGGGTTTACGAGCAGTACTTC,CASSQDRVYEQYF
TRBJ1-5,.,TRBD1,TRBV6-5,TGTGCCAGCGGCCGGGACAGGGGACAGCCCCAGCATTTT,CASGRDRGQPQHF
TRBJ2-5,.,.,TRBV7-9,TGTGCCAGCAGCCACCCCGAGGGGGGGGCGAAGACCCAGTACTTC,CASSHPEGGAKTQYF
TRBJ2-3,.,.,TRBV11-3,TGTGCCAGCAGCTTAGCGGGGGACACAGATACGCAGTATTTT,CASSLAGDTDTQYF
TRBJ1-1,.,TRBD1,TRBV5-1,TGCGCCAGCAGCTTACAGGGGAGCACTGAAGCTTTCTTT,CASSLQGSTEAFF
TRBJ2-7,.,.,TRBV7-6,TGTGCCAGCAGCTTAGGAGGTCGGCTACATTCCTACGAGCAGTACTTC,CASSLGGRLHSYEQYF
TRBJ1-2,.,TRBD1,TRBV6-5,TGTGCCAGCAGTCGACAGGGTACGATATATGGCTACACCTTC,CASSRQGTIYGYTF
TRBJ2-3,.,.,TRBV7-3,TGTGCCAGCAGCCCTTTGGGGGGGCGGGGCACAGATACGCAGTATTTT,CASSPLGGRGTDTQYF
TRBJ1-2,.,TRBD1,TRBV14,TGTGCCAGCAGCCCGGGACAGTATGGTGGCTACACCTTC,CASSPGQYGGYTF